These T cell receptor beta chains were read from a single sample in a study of response to subunit inactivated influenza vaccine. TCRdb processed the RT-PCR reads anew with MiXCR; each CDR3 protein has one entry. This sample yields roughly 620,000 distinct CDR3 sequences, of which 11% are seen a single time; approximately 11% belongs to the top ten. The same sample was also studied in work on T cells expressing NK-cell markers.

Sequencing used PBMCs from blood, obtained on the day of vaccination. These receptors were obtained from a man aged 50 or older who received an inactivated influenza vaccine. Each CDR3 is given with its conserved first and last residue. A D gene is named only where the DNA matches it firmly. A row's size may be missing; if present it is once, few, many or a size class.

j_call: TRBJ2-7; clone_size: .; v_call: TRBV4-2; d_call: .; cdr3_aa: CASSQVGRTYEQYF; cdr3_nt: TGTGCCAGCAGCCAAGTTGGACGGACCTACGAGCAGTACTTC
j_call: TRBJ2-7; clone_size: few; v_call: TRBV11-2; d_call: TRBD1; cdr3_aa: CASSSETGSYEQYF; cdr3_nt: TGTGCCAGCAGCTCGGAGACAGGGAGCTACGAGCAGTACTTC
j_call: TRBJ2-7; clone_size: .; v_call: TRBV28; d_call: .; cdr3_aa: CASSLDLKQISYEQYF; cdr3_nt: TGTGCCAGCAGCCTTGATCTTAAACAGATCTCCTACGAGCAGTACTTC
j_call: TRBJ1-1; clone_size: .; v_call: TRBV29-1; d_call: .; cdr3_aa: CSVEGQRGTEAFF; cdr3_nt: TGCAGCGTTGAGGGGCAGCGAGGCACTGAAGCTTTCTTT
j_call: TRBJ2-3; clone_size: .; v_call: TRBV20-1; d_call: TRBD2; cdr3_aa: CSARAGGETDTQYF; cdr3_nt: TGCAGTGCTAGGGCGGGGGGCGAGACAGATACGCAGTATTTT
j_call: TRBJ2-5; clone_size: .; v_call: TRBV3-1; d_call: TRBD2; cdr3_aa: CASSTRGTSPWQETQYF; cdr3_nt: TGTGCCAGCAGCACCCGAGGGACTAGCCCGTGGCAAGAGACCCAGTACTTC
j_call: TRBJ2-7; clone_size: few; v_call: TRBV4-3; d_call: TRBD2; cdr3_aa: CASSQLLAGGMYEQYF; cdr3_nt: TGCGCCAGCAGCCAATTGCTAGCGGGAGGAATGTACGAGCAGTACTTC
j_call: TRBJ2-1; clone_size: .; v_call: TRBV20-1; d_call: .; cdr3_aa: CSARDSWSLGQFF; cdr3_nt: TGCAGTGCTAGAGATTCCTGGTCCCTCGGGCAGTTCTTC
j_call: TRBJ2-2; clone_size: .; v_call: TRBV18; d_call: TRBD1; cdr3_aa: CASSLPTTGASTGELFF; cdr3_nt: TGTGCCAGCTCACTACCGACGACAGGGGCCTCAACCGGGGAGCTGTTTTTT
j_call: TRBJ2-1; clone_size: few; v_call: TRBV20-1; d_call: .; cdr3_aa: CSAPPDSYNEQFF; cdr3_nt: TGCAGTGCTCCTCCGGACAGCTACAATGAGCAGTTCTTC
j_call: TRBJ2-5; clone_size: .; v_call: TRBV29-1; d_call: .; cdr3_aa: CSVAGGQETQYF; cdr3_nt: TGCAGCGTTGCTGGCGGACAAGAGACCCAGTACTTC
j_call: TRBJ1-2; clone_size: .; v_call: TRBV11-3; d_call: .; cdr3_aa: CASKEEWEFF; cdr3_nt: TGTGCCAGCAAGGAAGAGTGGGAGTTTTTC
j_call: TRBJ2-7; clone_size: many; v_call: TRBV4-3; d_call: .; cdr3_aa: CASSQGSVGYEQYF; cdr3_nt: TGCGCCAGCAGCCAAGGGTCCGTGGGCTACGAGCAGTACTTC
j_call: TRBJ2-5; clone_size: few; v_call: TRBV28; d_call: .; cdr3_aa: CASTRGGAAETQYF; cdr3_nt: TGTGCCAGCACGAGAGGGGGGGCCGCGGAGACCCAGTACTTC
j_call: TRBJ2-1; clone_size: few; v_call: TRBV24-1; d_call: TRBD2; cdr3_aa: CATALSGGSNRNEQFF; cdr3_nt: TGTGCCACCGCCTTATCAGGCGGGAGTAATCGCAATGAGCAGTTCTTC
j_call: TRBJ2-6; clone_size: .; v_call: TRBV28; d_call: TRBD1; cdr3_aa: CAISGTALSGANVLTF; cdr3_nt: TGTGCCATCAGTGGGACAGCCCTCTCTGGGGCCAACGTCCTGACTTTC
j_call: TRBJ2-6; clone_size: few; v_call: TRBV28; d_call: .; cdr3_aa: CASSFSQEGAGANVLTF; cdr3_nt: TGTGCCAGCAGTTTCAGTCAGGAGGGCGCTGGGGCCAACGTCCTGACTTTC
j_call: TRBJ2-7; clone_size: many; v_call: TRBV20-1; d_call: .; cdr3_aa: CSARDQATLYEQYF; cdr3_nt: TGCAGTGCAAGAGATCAGGCGACCCTCTACGAGCAGTACTTC
j_call: TRBJ1-2; clone_size: many; v_call: TRBV6-1; d_call: TRBD1; cdr3_aa: CASSEGQGRNGYTF; cdr3_nt: TGTGCCAGCAGTGAAGGACAGGGGCGGAATGGCTACACCTTC
j_call: TRBJ1-5; clone_size: .; v_call: TRBV28; d_call: .; cdr3_aa: CASSSYSLRRDVSNQPQHF; cdr3_nt: TGTGCCAGCAGTTCTTATTCCCTTCGGAGGGACGTTAGCAATCAGCCCCAGCATTTT
j_call: TRBJ1-3; clone_size: .; v_call: TRBV6-1; d_call: .; cdr3_aa: CASRTQGNLLGNTIYF; cdr3_nt: TGTGCCAGCAGAACACAGGGAAACCTCTTAGGAAACACCATATATTTT
j_call: TRBJ2-3; clone_size: few; v_call: TRBV20-1; d_call: .; cdr3_aa: CSARDSHGLYRPDTQYF; cdr3_nt: TGCAGTGCTAGAGATTCTCATGGGCTATATCGACCGGATACGCAGTATTTT
j_call: TRBJ1-1; clone_size: many; v_call: TRBV5-1; d_call: .; cdr3_aa: CASSPRGPVNTEAFF; cdr3_nt: TGCGCCAGCAGCCCCCGAGGGCCAGTGAACACTGAAGCTTTCTTT
j_call: TRBJ2-3; clone_size: .; v_call: TRBV11-2; d_call: TRBD1; cdr3_aa: CASGTGDTDTQYF; cdr3_nt: TGTGCCAGCGGGACAGGGGACACAGATACGCAGTATTTT
j_call: TRBJ2-1; clone_size: few; v_call: TRBV6-6; d_call: .; cdr3_aa: CASSYSNGEQFF; cdr3_nt: TGTGCCAGCAGTTACTCCAACGGTGAGCAGTTCTTC
j_call: TRBJ1-3; clone_size: .; v_call: TRBV7-6; d_call: .; cdr3_aa: CASSSVGRVGSGNTIYF; cdr3_nt: TGTGCCAGCAGCTCTGTCGGGAGGGTTGGTTCTGGAAACACCATATATTTT
j_call: TRBJ2-1; clone_size: few; v_call: TRBV11-2; d_call: .; cdr3_aa: CASSLHSPDRPTPHGEQFF; cdr3_nt: TGTGCCAGCAGCTTACACTCCCCCGACAGGCCTACCCCTCATGGTGAGCAGTTCTTC